The rows below give T cell receptor beta chains drawn from one sample of a study of shared clonotypes between healthy human individuals. Method: immunoSEQ multiplex PCR; TCRdb's copy keeps in-frame clones and lacks some. The table lists 800,000 to 1,200,000 clones, more than 75% of them singletons, with about 0.52% in the top ten. Sequenced input: memory CD4+ T cells from PBMCs. Source of these receptors: a man younger than 35 in good health. Some clones in this sample may be carry-over from other donors' samples. Each CDR3 is given with its conserved first and last residue. D genes are given only for firm matches. Not all rows give a size; the values are once, few, many and, for expanded clones, a class.

D gene,J gene,V gene,clone size,CDR3 protein,CDR3 DNA
TRBD1,TRBJ1-5,TRBV15,-,CATSSRDRGDQPQHF,TGTGCCACCAGCTCACGGGACAGGGGCGATCAGCCCCAGCATTTT
TRBD1,TRBJ1-3,TRBV5-1,-,CASSVGTGSGNTIYF,TGCGCCAGCAGCGTAGGGACAGGCTCTGGAAACACCATATATTTT
-,TRBJ2-5,TRBV29-1,-,CSPKFAGAETQYF,TGCAGCCCGAAGTTTGCGGGGGCCGAGACCCAGTACTTC
TRBD2,TRBJ2-7,TRBV25-1,-,CASALRRGEQYF,TGTGCCAGCGCACTAAGGCGGGGGGAGCAGTACTTC
-,TRBJ2-7,TRBV11-2,-,CASSLDSGRGYEQYF,TGTGCCAGCAGCTTAGATTCGGGCAGGGGCTACGAGCAGTACTTC
TRBD2,TRBJ2-3,TRBV7-8,-,CASSKRARGETDTQYF,TGTGCCAGCAGCAAGCGGGCCCGGGGGGAGACAGATACGCAGTATTTT
-,TRBJ2-6,TRBV5-4,-,CASSRWGDGANVLTF,TGTGCCAGCAGCCGGTGGGGAGATGGGGCCAACGTCCTGACTTTC
TRBD1,TRBJ2-5,TRBV10-3,-,CAISQDRGPQETQYF,TGTGCCATCAGCCAAGACAGGGGGCCGCAAGAGACCCAGTACTTC
-,TRBJ2-3,TRBV7-2,-,CASSLVAAGLSTDTQYF,TGTGCCAGCAGCTTAGTGGCGGCGGGTTTATCCACAGATACGCAGTATTTT
-,TRBJ1-1,TRBV6-4,-,CASSATVNTEAFF,TGTGCCAGCAGTGCTACAGTGAACACTGAAGCTTTCTTT
TRBD1,TRBJ2-7,TRBV4-3,-,CASSQNPQGVSYEQYF,TGCGCCAGCAGCCAAAACCCCCAGGGGGTCTCCTACGAGCAGTACTTC
-,TRBJ2-6,TRBV29-1,many,CSVDSTGANVLTF,TGCAGCGTTGATTCGACTGGGGCCAACGTCCTGACTTTC
-,TRBJ2-1,TRBV9,-,CASSVPFEGSSYNEQFF,TGTGCCAGCAGCGTACCTTTTGAAGGGAGCTCCTACAATGAGCAGTTCTTC
-,TRBJ1-1,TRBV5-1,-,CASSREGRTEAFF,TGCGCCAGCAGTAGGGAGGGAAGGACTGAAGCTTTCTTT
-,TRBJ2-7,TRBV10-3,-,CAISDTYSGGSYEQYF,TGTGCCATCAGTGACACTTACAGTGGTGGGTCCTACGAGCAGTACTTC
TRBD2,TRBJ2-3,TRBV5-4,-,CASSQGTSGSVDTQYF,TGTGCCAGCAGCCAAGGGACTAGCGGGAGCGTAGATACGCAGTATTTT
-,TRBJ1-3,TRBV6-1,-,CASSLWTEGNTIYF,TGTGCCAGCAGTCTGTGGACGGAAGGAAACACCATATATTTT
-,TRBJ2-1,TRBV5-8,-,CASSTDAPATYNEQFF,TGTGCCAGCAGCACCGACGCACCGGCCACCTACAATGAGCAGTTCTTC
-,TRBJ2-5,TRBV30,-,CAWSLQVRETQYF,TGTGCCTGGAGTTTACAGGTTCGGGAGACCCAGTACTTC
-,TRBJ1-1,TRBV5-1,-,CASSHLRGNTEAFF,TGCGCCAGCAGTCACCTCCGGGGGAACACTGAAGCTTTCTTT
-,TRBJ2-7,TRBV28,-,CASKVVGSEQYF,TGTGCCAGCAAGGTCGTAGGTAGCGAGCAGTACTTC
-,TRBJ2-3,TRBV27,once,CASRQSRADSTDTQYF,TGTGCCAGCAGGCAGAGCAGGGCTGACAGCACAGATACGCAGTATTTT
TRBD1,TRBJ1-6,TRBV4-1,few,CASSQGQGYNSPLHF,TGCGCCAGCAGCCAAGGACAGGGGTACAATTCACCCCTCCACTTT
TRBD1,TRBJ1-1,TRBV6-1,-,CASSGKGTENTEAFF,TGTGCCAGCAGTGGAAAGGGGACAGAGAACACTGAAGCTTTCTTT
-,TRBJ2-7,TRBV10-3,-,CAISEGSGEQYF,TGTGCCATCAGTGAGGGCTCGGGGGAGCAGTACTTC
-,TRBJ1-2,TRBV5-6,-,CASSIRRDRPYTF,TGTGCCAGCAGCATACGACGAGACAGGCCCTACACCTTC
TRBD1,TRBJ2-3,TRBV7-9,-,CASSLRGQTSTDTQYF,TGTGCCAGCAGTCTTCGGGGACAGACGAGCACAGATACGCAGTATTTT
TRBD2,TRBJ2-2,TRBV5-1,-,CASSSGLAGGLGELFF,TGCGCCAGCAGCTCGGGACTAGCGGGAGGGCTCGGGGAGCTGTTTTTT
TRBD1,TRBJ2-5,TRBV5-1,-,CASSLGQGAETQYF,TGCGCCAGCAGCTTAGGACAGGGGGCTGAGACCCAGTACTTC
TRBD2,TRBJ2-7,TRBV18,-,CASSPVGGTSTQAGQYF,TGTGCCAGCTCACCAGTAGGAGGGACTAGCACTCAGGCTGGGCAGTACTTC
-,TRBJ2-7,TRBV7-9,-,CASSLLQGTYEQYF,TGTGCCAGCAGCTTATTGCAGGGTACCTACGAGCAGTACTTC
-,TRBJ2-4,TRBV7-2,-,CASSFGIPTGIQYF,TGTGCCAGCAGCTTTGGTATTCCAACCGGCATTCAGTACTTC
-,TRBJ2-7,TRBV27,once,CASSLGSRPYEQYF,TGTGCCAGCAGTTTAGGAAGTAGGCCCTACGAGCAGTACTTC
-,TRBJ2-4,TRBV27,-,CASSLVGGDPKNIQYF,TGTGCCAGCAGTTTAGTAGGGGGGGACCCAAAAAACATTCAGTACTTC
TRBD2,TRBJ2-6,TRBV5-4,-,CASSSGGWSGANVLTF,TGTGCCAGCAGCTCGGGAGGTTGGTCTGGGGCCAACGTCCTGACTTTC
-,TRBJ1-1,TRBV6-1,-,CASSERGGAFF,TGTGCCAGCAGTGAAAGGGGTGGGGCTTTCTTT
-,TRBJ2-7,TRBV2,-,CASRAGRRYEQYF,TGTGCCAGCAGGGCAGGGAGACGCTACGAGCAGTACTTC
TRBD2,TRBJ2-3,TRBV4-2,-,CASSQIWASGSTDTQYF,TGTGCCAGCAGCCAGATCTGGGCTAGCGGGAGTACAGATACGCAGTATTTT
TRBD2,TRBJ2-5,TRBV6-5,-,CASNRAGVRETQYF,TGTGCCAGCAACCGGGCGGGAGTTAGGGAGACCCAGTACTTC
TRBD2,TRBJ2-7,TRBV2,-,CASRGTGLADPYEQYF,TGTGCCAGCAGAGGTACGGGACTAGCGGACCCCTACGAGCAGTACTTC
-,TRBJ2-7,TRBV6-5,-,CASSKNYEQYF,TGTGCCAGCAGTAAAAACTACGAGCAGTACTTC
-,TRBJ2-1,TRBV5-4,-,CASSLVANEQFF,TGTGCCAGCAGCTTGGTGGCCAATGAGCAGTTCTTC
-,TRBJ2-2,TRBV5-6,once,CASIWGRETGELFF,TGTGCCAGCATCTGGGGCAGGGAGACCGGGGAGCTGTTTTTT
-,TRBJ1-5,TRBV6-1,-,CASSDALYSNQPQHF,TGTGCCAGCAGTGACGCCCTCTATAGCAATCAGCCCCAGCATTTT
-,TRBJ2-2,TRBV5-4,-,CASSFGGPNTGELFF,TGTGCCAGCAGCTTCGGGGGCCCGAACACCGGGGAGCTGTTTTTT
-,TRBJ1-5,TRBV7-9,-,CASTLAPNQPQHF,TGTGCCAGCACCTTAGCCCCGAATCAGCCCCAGCATTTT
-,TRBJ1-1,TRBV7-9,few,CASSPTPNTEAFF,TGTGCCAGCAGCCCCACACCGAACACTGAAGCTTTCTTT
-,TRBJ1-6,TRBV6-5,-,CASSQTGTHNSPLHF,TGTGCCAGCAGCCAGACCGGGACTCATAATTCACCCCTCCACTTT
TRBD1,TRBJ2-3,TRBV9,-,CASSVGQHTDTQYF,TGTGCCAGCAGCGTGGGACAGCACACAGATACGCAGTATTTT
-,TRBJ1-2,TRBV23-1,-,CASTPGRTGYTF,TGCGCCAGCACCCCGGGGAGGACTGGCTACACCTTC
-,TRBJ2-7,TRBV7-2,-,CASSIGTVYEQYF,TGTGCCAGCAGCATCGGGACTGTCTACGAGCAGTACTTC
-,TRBJ2-7,TRBV5-1,-,CASSGVAPGYEQYF,TGCGCCAGCAGCGGAGTAGCTCCCGGCTACGAGCAGTACTTC
TRBD1,TRBJ2-2,TRBV7-8,-,CASSLQGANTGELFF,TGTGCCAGCAGCTTACAGGGGGCAAACACCGGGGAGCTGTTTTTT
-,TRBJ1-4,TRBV28,-,CASSTGGATNEKLFF,TGTGCCAGCAGCACTGGGGGGGCAACTAATGAAAAACTGTTTTTT
-,TRBJ1-4,TRBV28,-,CASSLIPTNEKLFF,TGTGCCAGCAGTTTAATACCAACTAATGAAAAACTGTTTTTT